One sample yielded the 27 T cell receptor beta chains listed below, sequenced in a study of T cells in Graves' hyperthyroidism and ophthalmopathy (dated by TCRdb to between 2017 and 2020). Library method: multiplex PCR. The data were produced on an Illumina HiSeq 2000. The TCR beta CDR3 regions were amplified from the RNA transcripts. For the first round of RT-PCR on the TCR CDR3, the HTBI primer set was used together with the Qiagen OneStep RT-PCR kit. The public reads were run again by TCRdb, first through fastp at Q25 and then through MiXCR, and only productive beta chains were kept. CDR3 protein sequences are deduplicated, and each keeps its most common genes and DNA. The table for this sample lists hundreds of thousands of distinct CDR3 sequences; about a sixth of them were counted only once. In total, the top ten clones hold around 30% of the sample. Sequenced input: blood. The receptor source for this set is a woman aged 18-29 years with Graves' hyperthyroidism that later progressed to Graves' ophthalmopathy.

The gene calls are TRBV5-1 and TRBJ2-5, with D tentatively TRBD1 or TRBD2 (5 bases each). The CDR3 covers 17 residues. Germline values: CDR1 SGHRS, CDR2 YFSETQ. The germline V and J ends were trimmed by 2 bases and 2 bases, with 19 bases remaining between them. In DNA form, the CDR3 reads TGCGCCAGCAGCTTCCGGGGTTCGGGACCCATACAAGAGACCCAGTACTTC. The encoded protein is CASSFRGSGPIQETQYF.

V is TRBV19 and J is TRBJ1-2; D may be TRBD1 (5 bases). With 3 bases removed from V and 2 bases from J, the gap between germline ends came to 7 bases. The CDR3 loop spans 13 amino acids. Per germline, CDR1 LNHDA and CDR2 SQIVND (reference sequence). The CDR3 DNA is TGTGCCAGTAGTATCCGACAGAACTATGGCTACACCTTC. It specifies CASSIRQNYGYTF.

In regard to this clonotype: This may be a read error, as it is one base from a much larger clone. This CDR3 reads CASSEYPPSNTDTQHF. CDR3 bases: TGTGCCAGCAGTGAATATCCACCGAGTAACACAGATACGCAGCATTTT. The chain employs TRBV2 and TRBJ2-3, with D unclear. The J call is uncertain, as TRBJ1-5 better fits the DNA end. The CDR3 covers 16 residues. CDR1 SNHLY and CDR2 FYNNEI come from the germline V gene.

The chain carries TRBV5-1 and TRBJ2-5; possible D gene TRBD2, 6 bases. The V gene's germline CDR1 is SGHRS and CDR2 YFSETQ. V lost 7 bases and J 5 bases, leaving 18 bases between the germline ends. CDR3 length: 14 residues. Written as DNA, the CDR3 is TGCGCCAGCTCGAACCGGGAGAGCGGGGAGACCCAGTACTTC. Translation gives CASSNRESGETQYF.

This clonotype was observed a few times. The V gene is TRBV6-1, the J gene TRBJ2-2; the match to TRBD2 covers 14 bases. Trimming took 5 bases from V and 4 from J; bases not matched to a gene: 9. The CDR3 runs 18 residues. Germline lookup yields CDR1 MNHNS and CDR2 SASEGT. CDR3 coding DNA: TGTGCCAGCAGTCCGGGACTAGCGGGAGTAAGGAGCACCGGGGAGCTGTTTTTT. Protein: CASSPGLAGVRSTGELFF.

This clonotype was picked up a small number of times. The rearrangement links TRBV19 to TRBJ1-5; D is perhaps TRBD1 (5 bases). Trimming removed 5 bases at V and 6 bases at J, with 11 bases between. The CDR3 is 13 residues long. Germline V gene sequence: CDR1 LNHDA, CDR2 SQIVND (reference sequence). CDR3 nucleotide sequence: TGTGCCAGTAGTGGTTCAGGGTTTCAGCCCCAGCATTTT. Its translation is CASSGSGFQPQHF.

This clonotype has at least ten counts. J is TRBJ2-5 and V is TRBV11-2; TRBD1 matches at 8 bases. The CDR3 consists of 15 residues. Unmatched junction bases numbered 9, after V lost 5 bases and J lost 4 bases. Germline CDR1 is SGHAT and CDR2 is FQNNGV. In nucleotides, the CDR3 is TGTGCCAGCAGCCACGGACAGGGAAGGAGAGAGACCCAGTACTTC. Protein: CASSHGQGRRETQYF.

In its sample, this clonotype was seen a few times. The chain has TRBV20-1 and TRBJ1-6; a possible D gene is TRBD1 (5 bases). This CDR3 is 15 amino acids long. Germline V gene data show CDR1 as DFQATT and CDR2 as SNEGSKA (reference sequence). V was cut by 5 bases and J by 7 bases, with 18 bases left in between. The CDR3 sequence: CSAHRPGGVNSPLHF. The CDR3 DNA follows: TGCAGTGCTCACCGTCCGGGAGGGGTAAATTCACCCCTCCACTTT.

In its sample, this clonotype was seen many times. The gene calls are TRBV18 and TRBJ2-1, with 7 bases aligning to TRBD1. Germline V lookup: CDR1 KGHSH, CDR2 LQKENI. The V segment lost 3 bases and the J segment 0 bases; nucleotides outside the gene matches: 5. The CDR3 is made up of 16 amino acids. The DNA of the CDR3 is TGTGCCAGCTCACCGCGAGGGACAGTCTCCTACAATGAGCAGTTCTTC. Its translation: CASSPRGTVSYNEQFF.

This clonotype was counted many times. The chain uses TRBV5-1 and TRBJ2-1, with D possibly being TRBD1 (6 bases). V was pared by 4 bases and J by 5 bases, with 13 bases between. Per the germline V gene, CDR1 is SGHRS and CDR2 is YFSETQ. The CDR3 consists of 14 residues. CDR3 DNA sequence: TGCGCCAGCAGCATACAGGGCCGTAACAATGAGCAGTTCTTC. As protein: CASSIQGRNNEQFF.

This clonotype has a single count. CDR3 sequence: CASSLADPGVLGYTF. In DNA, the CDR3 is TGTGCCAGCAGCTTGGCCGATCCGGGGGTACTGGGCTACACCTTC. The V call is TRBV5-6, the J call TRBJ1-2; D is possibly TRBD1 (5 bases). CDR3 length: 15 amino acids. V was pared by 0 bases and J by 8 bases, with 17 bases between. The V gene's germline CDR1 is SGHDT and CDR2 YYEEEE.

At least ten counts were recorded for this clonotype. This sequence joins TRBV28 and TRBJ1-6; 11 nucleotides match TRBD1. V shed 7 bases and J 9 bases; nucleotides not matched to a gene: 8. Germline lookup yields CDR1 MDHEN and CDR2 SYDVKM. This CDR3 spans 15 amino acids. The CDR3 region has the DNA TGTGCCAGCACCCGGGACAGGGGGATCGCTTCACCCCTCCACTTT. This gives the protein CASTRDRGIASPLHF.

This clonotype was seen only a few times. The rearrangement joins TRBV7-9 to TRBJ1-1; 12 nucleotides agree with TRBD1. V shed 1 base and J 11 bases; nucleotides not matched to a gene: 5. CDR3 size: 14 residues. Germline values: CDR1 SEHNR, CDR2 FQNEAQ (reference sequence). The CDR3 protein is CASSLGGQGAMAFF. The CDR3 DNA sequence: TGTGCCAGCAGCTTAGGGGGACAGGGGGCAATGGCTTTCTTT.

There are many counts of this clonotype. The chain has TRBV30 and TRBJ2-5; D may correspond to TRBD1 or TRBD2 (6 bases each). V was clipped by 0 bases and J by 5 bases, with 16 bases between them. Germline-derived CDR1 and CDR2 are GTSNPN and SVGIG (reference sequence). CDR3 length: 15 residues. The CDR3 protein is CAWSVPSGAHETQYF. CDR3 in DNA: TGTGCCTGGAGTGTACCTTCGGGGGCCCACGAGACCCAGTACTTC. Looking up the rest from reference TRBV30 and TRBJ2-5 gives the full variable domain: SQTIHQWPATLVQPVGSPLSLECTVEGTSNPNLYWYRQAAGRGLQLLFYSVGIGQISSEVPQNLSASRPQDRQFILSSKKLLLSDSGFYLCAWSVPSGAHETQYFGPGTRLLVL.

This clonotype has more than one count but fewer than ten. The chain carries TRBV15 and TRBJ2-1; 13 nucleotides line up with TRBD2. Germline CDR1 reads LNHNV; CDR2 reads YYDKDF (reference sequence). V lost 4 bases and J lost 9; bases outside the gene matches: 9. The CDR3 is 16 residues long. The CDR3 coding sequence is TGTGCCACCAGCACGTGGGGCGGACTAGCGGGAGTTGAGCAGTTCTTC. It yields the protein CATSTWGGLAGVEQFF.

This clonotype turned up a few times. The chain links TRBV4-3 to TRBJ1-4; D not resolved. This CDR3 spans 17 amino acids. Germline V gene data show CDR1 as LGHNA and CDR2 as YSLEER. V lost 4 bases, J lost 5 bases, and 20 bases lay in between. The CDR3 spells CASSPWSVVGTNEKLFF. CDR3 in DNA: TGCGCCAGCAGCCCCTGGAGCGTCGTGGGAACCAATGAAAAACTGTTTTTT.

This chain links TRBV6-6 with TRBJ1-6; maybe TRBD1 (6 bases). Germline V gives CDR1 MNHNY, CDR2 SVGAGI (reference sequence). The germline V and J ends were trimmed by 3 bases and 7 bases, with 13 bases remaining between them. The CDR3 has 15 amino acids. Here the CDR3 reads CASSYNPGANSPLHF. CDR3 in DNA: TGTGCCAGCAGTTATAATCCAGGGGCGAATTCACCCCTCCACTTT.

There are many counts of this clonotype. This likely comes from a read error, as the CDR3 has no conserved phenylalanine or tryptophan at its end. The rearrangement joins TRBV30 to TRBJ2-1, with 8 bases aligning to TRBD2. Germline V gives CDR1 GTSNPN, CDR2 SVGIG (reference sequence). Trimming took 2 bases from V and 0 from J; bases not matched to a gene: 6. CDR3 length: 16 amino acids. The CDR3 sequence is CAWSPGTSSSYNEQFL. The CDR3 DNA sequence: TGTGCCTGGAGTCCAGGGACTAGTAGCTCCTACAATGAGCAGTTCCTC.

The V gene is TRBV24-1, the J gene TRBJ1-6; D call uncertain. Trimming removed 8 bases at V and 8 bases at J, with 21 bases between. CDR1 KGHDR and CDR2 SFDVKD come from the germline V gene. The CDR3 totals 16 residues. The CDR3 DNA reads TGTGCCACCACGGGCCGGGGAAACATAACGGATTCACCCCTCCACTTT. Protein product: CATTGRGNITDSPLHF.

In its sample, this clonotype was seen many times. The gene calls are TRBV12-3 or TRBV12-4 and TRBJ2-1; D unresolved. The CDR3 runs to 14 residues. V dropped 2 bases and J dropped 10 bases, with 15 bases sitting between them. This chain's CDR3 is CASSLSPSRAEQFF. CDR3 nucleotide sequence: TGTGCCAGCAGTTTAAGTCCGTCTAGAGCCGAGCAGTTCTTC.

This clonotype was picked up many times. The chain combines TRBV5-1 with TRBJ2-1, with TRBD2 identical over 12 bases. The J segment lost 8 bases and the V segment lost 3 bases, leaving 15 bases of the junction unmatched. CDR3 size: 18 residues. Per the germline V gene, CDR1 is SGHRS and CDR2 is YFSETQ. This CDR3 reads CASSSRTSGIGPRDEQFF. The CDR3 DNA reads TGCGCCAGCAGCTCGCGGACTAGCGGGATCGGGCCCCGGGATGAGCAGTTCTTC.

The chain employs TRBV9 and TRBJ2-7; 11 bases agree with TRBD2. The CDR3 has 14 residues. Per the germline V gene, CDR1 is SGDLS and CDR2 is YYNGEE. Trimming at V came to 0 bases and at J to 6 bases, leaving 2 bases not matched to a gene. The CDR3 loop reads CASSVAGTSGEQYF. CDR3 coding DNA: TGTGCCAGCAGCGTAGCCGGGACTAGCGGCGAGCAGTACTTC. The entire variable domain, with the rest obtained from reference TRBV9 and TRBJ2-7, is as follows: DSGVTQTPKHLITATGQRVTLRCSPRSGDLSVYWYQQSLDQGLQFLIQYYNGEERAKGNILERFSAQQFPDLHSELNLSSLELGDSALYFCASSVAGTSGEQYFGPGTRLTVT.

This clonotype was recorded many times. The genes are TRBV5-1 and TRBJ2-2, with D perhaps assigned TRBD1 or TRBD2 (5 bases each). The CDR3 consists of 14 residues. CDR1 is SGHRS, CDR2 YFSETQ, per germline. V lost 0 bases and J lost 7, with 10 bases in between. CDR3 sequence reads: CASSLDRTGGELFF. CDR3 nucleotide sequence: TGCGCCAGCAGCTTGGACAGGACTGGCGGGGAGCTGTTTTTT. Looking up the rest from reference TRBV5-1 and TRBJ2-2 gives the full variable domain: KAGVTQTPRYLIKTRGQQVTLSCSPISGHRSVSWYQQTPGQGLQFLFEYFSETQRNKGNFPGRFSGRQFSNSRSEMNVSTLELGDSALYLCASSLDRTGGELFFGEGSRLTVL.

As regards this clonotype: A much larger clone sits a single nucleotide away, making a read error possible. This chain links TRBV7-9 with TRBJ1-2, with unresolved D. The length of the CDR3 is 18 residues. The germline gives CDR1 SEHNR, CDR2 FQNEAQ (reference sequence). The CDR3 region has the DNA TGTGCCAGCAGCTCCCCACGCTCAAGACTCTTCGCTAACTATGGCTCCACCTTC. Translated: CASSSPRSRLFANYGSTF.

This clonotype was detected only a few times. V is TRBV7-9 and J is TRBJ2-2, with D hard to call. Trimming removed 2 bases from V and 4 bases from J, with 14 bases in between. The CDR3 is 16 amino acids. CDR1 is SEHNR, CDR2 FQNEAQ, per germline (reference sequence). The CDR3 loop reads CASSLTTAYSTGELFF. The CDR3 coding sequence is TGTGCCAGCAGCTTAACTACAGCATATTCCACCGGGGAGCTGTTTTTT.

This clonotype was detected many times. The chain recombines TRBV13 with TRBJ2-1; 10 bases map to TRBD1. Germline-derived CDR1 and CDR2 are PRHDT and FYEKMQ (reference sequence). Trimming removed 4 bases from V and 10 bases from J; junction bases left unmatched: 7. The length of the CDR3 is 14 residues. The CDR3 coding sequence is TGTGCCAGCAGCTACGGGACAGGGGACTTCGAGCAGTTCTTC. The encoded protein is CASSYGTGDFEQFF.

Details on this clonotype: A read error may explain this, as a much larger clone is one base away. The chain employs TRBV19 and TRBJ1-1; D call uncertain. This CDR3 is built from 12 residues. Trimming shortened V by 7 bases and J by 1 base, and 7 bases separated the two germline ends. Germline assignment: CDR1 LNHDA and CDR2 SQIVND (reference sequence). The chain's CDR3 is CASNNRNTEAFF. The CDR3 DNA sequence: TGTGCCAGTAACAACAGGAACACTGAAGCTTTCTTT.